The subject of this entry is one T cell receptor (beta chain). The entry originates in a study of OX40 agonist ivuxolimab in advanced cancers. The CDR3 length is 14 residues. Germline V CDR1 and CDR2: MNHNY, SVGAGI (reference sequence). V dropped 6 bases and J dropped 8; count of bases not matched to a gene: 8. Profiling relied on immunoSEQ multiplex PCR, and the TCRdb table lists in-frame clones only, not all of them. This table has tens of thousands of clones, 80% to 90% appearing once. The V call is TRBV6-6, the J call TRBJ2-4, with 9 bases identical to TRBD1. Sequenced material: CD4+ or CD8+ T cells sorted from blood, taken in a trial of the OX40 agonist ivuxolimab. The receptor was isolated from an adult with an advanced solid tumor such as melanoma, head and neck, liver or kidney cancer. The CDR3, as DNA: TGTGCCAGCAGGGCGGGACAGGGCTTTGACATTCAGTACTTC. Protein sequence: CASRAGQGFDIQYF.